A selection of T cell receptor beta chains follows, all from one sample in a study of cytotoxic CD8 clonotypes in ibrutinib-treated CLL. This table comes from immunoSEQ multiplex PCR, and its TCRdb copy is limited to in-frame clones, with some not included. The sample lists 100,000 to 150,000 clones, over 75% occurring once. The material sequenced was PBMCs, taken after 24 months of ibrutinib treatment. Receptors were obtained from a human donor with chronic lymphocytic leukemia. The CDR3 runs from the conserved cysteine through the conserved F or W. Fields, in order: V gene, J gene, D gene, clone size, CDR3 protein, CDR3 DNA. D genes are given only for firm matches. Size tells how often a clone was seen (once, few, many) or the class of an expanded clone, and some rows leave it out.

v_gene: TRBV7-2
j_gene: TRBJ2-2
d_gene: NA
abundance: NA
CDR3aa: CASRSSLGGRSPGELFF
CDR3nt: TGTGCCAGCAGGTCCTCCCTAGGGGGGAGAAGTCCCGGGGAGCTGTTTTTT

v_gene: TRBV29-1
j_gene: TRBJ2-3
d_gene: TRBD2
abundance: NA
CDR3aa: CSALAGGPDTQYF
CDR3nt: TGCAGCGCATTAGCGGGGGGGCCAGATACGCAGTATTTT

v_gene: TRBV25-1
j_gene: TRBJ1-3
d_gene: NA
abundance: NA
CDR3aa: CASSVGPLSGNTIYF
CDR3nt: TGTGCCAGCAGTGTGGGCCCTCTCTCTGGAAACACCATATATTTT

v_gene: TRBV15
j_gene: TRBJ2-1
d_gene: NA
abundance: few
CDR3aa: CATSRDRYNEQFF
CDR3nt: TGTGCCACCAGCAGAGACAGATACAATGAGCAGTTCTTC

v_gene: TRBV7-3
j_gene: TRBJ2-1
d_gene: TRBD2
abundance: NA
CDR3aa: CASRPLGGLAGIHEQFF
CDR3nt: TGTGCCAGCAGACCTTTAGGGGGACTAGCGGGAATTCATGAGCAGTTCTTC

v_gene: TRBV5-1
j_gene: TRBJ2-7
d_gene: NA
abundance: NA
CDR3aa: CASSFLQVGPAYEQYF
CDR3nt: TGCGCCAGCAGCTTCCTGCAGGTGGGGCCCGCTTACGAGCAGTACTTC

v_gene: TRBV11-3
j_gene: TRBJ2-7
d_gene: NA
abundance: NA
CDR3aa: CASSLDYSYEQYF
CDR3nt: TGTGCCAGCAGCTTAGATTATAGCTACGAGCAGTACTTC

v_gene: TRBV28
j_gene: TRBJ2-6
d_gene: NA
abundance: few
CDR3aa: CASRLRGQQFSGANVLTF
CDR3nt: TGTGCCAGCAGACTCCGGGGGCAACAATTCTCTGGGGCCAACGTCCTGACTTTC

v_gene: TRBV27
j_gene: TRBJ2-7
d_gene: TRBD1
abundance: NA
CDR3aa: CASIPRDRGPYEQYF
CDR3nt: TGTGCCAGCATCCCTCGGGACAGGGGGCCTTACGAGCAGTACTTC

v_gene: TRBV4-3
j_gene: TRBJ2-5
d_gene: TRBD2
abundance: NA
CDR3aa: CASSQGGSGRQYF
CDR3nt: TGCGCCAGCAGCCAAGGCGGGAGCGGGAGGCAGTACTTC

v_gene: TRBV28
j_gene: TRBJ1-5
d_gene: TRBD1
abundance: NA
CDR3aa: CASYRGPNQPQHF
CDR3nt: TGTGCCAGCTACAGGGGGCCGAATCAGCCCCAGCATTTT

v_gene: TRBV29-1
j_gene: TRBJ1-2
d_gene: TRBD1
abundance: NA
CDR3aa: CSVTPGTGDFGYTF
CDR3nt: TGCAGCGTCACTCCAGGGACAGGGGATTTTGGCTACACCTTC

v_gene: TRBV5-4
j_gene: TRBJ2-7
d_gene: NA
abundance: once
CDR3aa: CASSLRYGLRLDF
CDR3nt: TGTGCCAGCAGCTTGAGGTATGGGTTAAGATTGGACTTC

v_gene: TRBV7-9
j_gene: TRBJ2-5
d_gene: TRBD1
abundance: NA
CDR3aa: CASSLATGYQETQYF
CDR3nt: TGTGCCAGCAGCTTAGCGACAGGGTACCAAGAGACCCAGTACTTC

v_gene: TRBV28
j_gene: TRBJ1-2
d_gene: NA
abundance: NA
CDR3aa: CASSPAEGGGYTF
CDR3nt: TGTGCCAGCAGTCCCGCCGAGGGAGGGGGCTACACCTTC